This T cell receptor (beta chain) was sequenced for a study of cytomegalovirus exposure and HLA in healthy donors. Study-wide points: Most TCR sequences were rare, but some public TCRs occurred in many donors. Association of approximately 16,000 TCR beta sequences with HLA alleles was found at 0.05 false discovery rate in a later analysis. Most likely, a cluster of highly shared sequence variants arose as a sequencing artifact.

PCR involved 60 Vbeta and 13 Jbeta primers. Generated by immunoSEQ multiplex PCR, the TCRdb table keeps only in-frame clones and is missing some. The table has approximately 93,000 clones, more than 75% seen once; the top ten hold roughly 3.8%. This clone was seen a few times. Its cognate antigen is unknown. The sample consisted of PBMCs. The receptor comes from a woman in her forties in good health and CMV-seronegative.

CDR3 protein: CASSLSSGYTEAFF. CDR3 DNA: TGTGCCAGCAGTTTATCATCCGGGTACACTGAAGCTTTCTTT. This chain links TRBV27 with TRBJ1-1, with no clear D. V was clipped by 0 bases and J by 3 bases, with 8 bases between them. The germline CDR1 and CDR2 sequences are MNHEY and SMNVEV (reference sequence). The CDR3 is 14 amino acids.